The 15 T cell receptor beta chains below all came from one sample that was sequenced in a study of cytomegalovirus exposure and HLA in healthy donors. The PCR used 60 Vbeta and 13 Jbeta primers. Produced via immunoSEQ multiplex PCR; TCRdb's table is partial and in-frame only. The data show approximately 110,000 clones, roughly 68% seen once. The material sequenced was PBMCs. These receptors came from a woman between 50 and 59 years old in good health and CMV-seropositive.

The chain carries TRBV10-3 and TRBJ1-2; D might be TRBD1 (6 bases). This CDR3 spans 15 amino acids. CDR1 is ENHRY and CDR2 is SYGVKD in the germline V gene. V lost 5 bases and J 4 bases, leaving 17 bases between the germline ends. The CDR3 reads CAISTLTRQVYGYTF. In DNA, the CDR3 is TGTGCCATCAGTACCTTAACCAGACAGGTCTATGGCTACACCTTC.

This chain connects TRBV4-1 to TRBJ2-1; 12 bases line up with TRBD2. The CDR3 length is 19 residues. V lost 2 bases and J lost 2; bases outside the gene matches: 10. Germline V gene lookup returns CDR1 MGHRA and CDR2 YSYEKL. CDR3 amino acids: CASSQPPLAGGGTYNEQFF. The CDR3, as DNA: TGCGCCAGCAGCCAACCGCCACTAGCGGGGGGCGGTACCTACAATGAGCAGTTCTTC.

The chain joins TRBV30 to TRBJ1-5, with no clear D. Germline CDR1 and CDR2: GTSNPN and SVGIG (reference sequence). The CDR3 has 13 residues. Between the trimmed V and J ends, which lost 2 bases and 5 bases, there was a span of 10 bases. In DNA form, the CDR3 reads TGTGCCTGGAGTAGTACGAGGGATCAGCCCCAGCATTTT. The encoded protein is CAWSSTRDQPQHF.

This chain connects TRBV27 to TRBJ1-5; 9 bases align to TRBD1. Trimming at V came to 3 bases and at J to 6 bases, leaving 3 bases not matched to a gene. Germline CDR1 MNHEY, CDR2 SMNVEV (reference sequence). The CDR3 has 14 amino acids. The CDR3 nucleotides are TGTGCCAGCAGTTTCACAGGGGGCGTTCAGCCCCAGCATTTT. This encodes CASSFTGGVQPQHF.

The chain joins TRBV27 to TRBJ1-2, with D perhaps matching TRBD1 (6 bases). This CDR3 contains 14 residues. Germline CDR1 MNHEY, CDR2 SMNVEV (reference sequence). Trimming shortened V by 6 bases and J by 1 base, and 12 bases separated the two germline ends. The CDR3 DNA is TGTGCCAGCAGGTTCAGGGGCGGTAACTATGGCTACACCTTC. This sequence encodes CASRFRGGNYGYTF.

The chain carries TRBV7-3 and TRBJ1-2, with D unclear. The CDR3 runs 14 residues. Germline-derived CDR1 and CDR2 are SGHTA and FQGTGA. V lost 2 bases, J lost 7 bases, and 14 bases lay in between. CDR3 sequence: CASSLFGPAGGYTF. CDR3 coding DNA: TGTGCCAGCAGCTTATTTGGGCCCGCGGGTGGCTACACCTTC.

The CDR3 region has the DNA TGCGCCAGCAGAGGACAGGGGGGAGATGGCTACACCTTC. Protein sequence: CASRGQGGDGYTF. The rearrangement uses TRBV5-1 and TRBJ1-2, with 10 bases fitting TRBD1. Per the germline V gene, CDR1 is SGHRS and CDR2 is YFSETQ. The CDR3 is 13 residues long. V gave up 5 bases and J gave up 6 bases; unmatched junction bases: 4.

This chain uses TRBV6-5 with TRBJ1-2; D gene unclear. The length of the CDR3 is 12 residues. Germline assignment: CDR1 MNHEY and CDR2 SVGAGI. The V gene lost 6 bases and the J gene lost 4 bases, with 9 bases spanning the gap. In DNA, the CDR3 is TGTGCCAGCAGGTTAGCGGTCTATGGCTACACCTTC. Translated: CASRLAVYGYTF.

As regards this clone: This sample includes further DNA sequences coding for the same CDR3. This chain connects TRBV5-1 to TRBJ1-1; no clear D gene. Germline V gene sequence: CDR1 SGHRS, CDR2 YFSETQ. Trimming stripped 3 bases from V and 0 bases from J, with 6 bases between. CDR3 length: 13 residues. CDR3 sequence reads: CASSSSVNTEAFF. The CDR3 region has the DNA TGCGCCAGCAGCTCTAGCGTGAACACTGAAGCTTTCTTT.

The V and J genes are TRBV28 and TRBJ2-7; tentatively, D is TRBD2 (6 bases). V was clipped by 6 bases and J by 2 bases, with 17 bases between them. Germline CDR1 and CDR2: MDHEN and SYDVKM. This CDR3 has 15 residues. The CDR3 is CASSPSSGRTYEQYF. The CDR3 region has the DNA TGTGCCAGCAGCCCTAGTAGCGGAAGAACCTACGAGCAGTACTTC. Looking up the rest from reference TRBV28 and TRBJ2-7 gives the full variable domain: DVKVTQSSRYLVKRTGEKVFLECVQDMDHENMFWYRQDPGLGLRLIYFSYDVKMKEKGDIPEGYSVSREKKERFSLILESASTNQTSMYLCASSPSSGRTYEQYFGPGTRLTVT.

V and J are TRBV5-4 and TRBJ2-7, with a weak D call TRBD1 (6 bases). The germline gives CDR1 SGHNT, CDR2 YYREEE (reference sequence). The CDR3 has 14 residues. V lost 2 bases and J lost 4, with 13 bases in between. CDR3 sequence: CASSFAGAVYEQYF. CDR3 in DNA: TGTGCCAGCAGCTTCGCAGGGGCGGTGTACGAGCAGTACTTC. The entire variable domain, with the rest obtained from reference TRBV5-4 and TRBJ2-7, is as follows: ETGVTQSPTHLIKTRGQQVTLRCSSQSGHNTVSWYQQALGQGPQFIFQYYREEENGRGNFPPRFSGLQFPNYSSELNVNALELDDSALYLCASSFAGAVYEQYFGPGTRLTVT.

This chain uses TRBV5-5 with TRBJ2-7; tentative D call: TRBD1 (5 bases). Germline V gene sequence: CDR1 SGHKS, CDR2 YYEKEE (reference sequence). CDR3 size: 13 residues. The germline V and J ends were trimmed by 0 bases and 3 bases, with 7 bases remaining between them. CDR3 bases: TGTGCCAGCAGCTTGGAGGGGTTCTACGAGCAGTACTTC. The encoded protein is CASSLEGFYEQYF.

V and J are TRBV2 and TRBJ2-1, with D possibly being TRBD2 (5 bases). This CDR3 spans 15 amino acids. Germline CDR1 SNHLY, CDR2 FYNNEI. V was trimmed by 4 bases and J by 12 bases, leaving 22 bases between them. CDR3: CASSGLALSSDGQFF. CDR3 coding DNA: TGTGCCAGCAGTGGCCTAGCTCTATCAAGCGATGGGCAGTTCTTC.

This chain uses TRBV19 with TRBJ2-3; 8 positions match TRBD2. V lost 4 bases to trimming and J lost 2 bases; unmatched junction nucleotides: 14. The CDR3 consists of 18 residues. CDR1 and CDR2 (germline): LNHDA, SQIVND (reference sequence). CDR3 residues: CASSNPLGSGVITDTQYF. The DNA of the CDR3 is TGTGCCAGTAGTAACCCCCTTGGTAGCGGGGTGATCACAGATACGCAGTATTTT.

The chain uses TRBV13 and TRBJ2-3; D unresolved. CDR1 and CDR2 from the germline V gene are PRHDT and FYEKMQ (reference sequence). This CDR3 has 13 amino acids. V was trimmed by 4 bases and J by 6 bases, leaving 11 bases between them. Here the CDR3 reads CASSSSPRDTQYF. The CDR3 bases are TGTGCCAGCAGCTCATCCCCGAGGGATACGCAGTATTTT.